The rows below give T cell receptor beta chains drawn from one sample of a study of CD8 T cells in Susac syndrome. TCRdb called the immunoSEQ multiplex PCR reads again in MiXCR, with one record for every CDR3 protein. The profile shows around 280,000 distinct CDR3 sequences, about 90% of them singletons. The sample taken for sequencing was CD4+ T cells from PBMCs. The receptors originated from a human donor with multiple sclerosis. Each CDR3 is given with its conserved first and last residue. Each record gives: clone size, D gene, V gene, J gene, CDR3 length, CDR3 protein, CDR3 DNA. D genes are given only for firm matches. Rows may omit the clone size; those that give it use once, few, many or a size class.

.,.,TRBV11-2,TRBJ2-3,16,CASSPGTRSNADTQYF,TGTGCCAGCAGTCCGGGAACTAGGTCGAACGCAGATACGCAGTATTTT
.,.,TRBV6-2/TRBV6-3,TRBJ2-5,13,CASSPRAVLTQYF,TGTGCCAGCAGCCCCCGGGCCGTCTTGACCCAGTACTTC
once,TRBD1,TRBV30,TRBJ1-1,13,CAWSSDRGDEAFF,TGTGCCTGGAGCTCGGACAGGGGGGATGAAGCTTTCTTT
.,.,TRBV6-2/TRBV6-3,TRBJ2-5,12,CASSYQKETQYF,TGTGCCAGCAGTTACCAGAAAGAGACCCAGTACTTC
.,.,TRBV9,TRBJ2-5,15,CASSVEGGPKRTQYF,TGTGCCAGCAGCGTAGAGGGGGGACCCAAGAGAACCCAGTACTTC
.,.,TRBV18,TRBJ1-1,14,CASSPGTQNTEAFF,TGTGCCAGCTCACCCGGGACACAGAACACTGAAGCTTTCTTT
.,TRBD2,TRBV25-1,TRBJ2-1,19,CASSEFGSSGGRTYNEQFF,TGTGCCAGCAGTGAATTCGGCTCTAGCGGGGGGCGGACCTACAATGAGCAGTTCTTC
.,.,TRBV14,TRBJ1-1,15,CASSQDKSAVTEAFF,TGTGCCAGCAGCCAAGATAAATCGGCGGTCACTGAAGCTTTCTTT
.,.,TRBV21-1,TRBJ1-1,15,CASSTRGFMNTEAFF,TGTGCCAGCAGTACCAGGGGCTTTATGAACACTGAAGCTTTCTTT
.,TRBD2,TRBV11-2,TRBJ2-1,15,CASRLSGGARNEQFF,TGTGCCAGCAGACTTAGCGGGGGGGCCCGAAATGAGCAGTTCTTC
.,.,TRBV5-1,TRBJ1-1,14,CASSFRVAGTEAFF,TGCGCCAGCAGCTTTAGGGTGGCGGGCACTGAAGCTTTCTTT
.,.,TRBV5-4,TRBJ2-3,15,CATKGAGGAGDTQYF,TGTGCCACAAAAGGGGCAGGCGGAGCGGGAGATACGCAGTATTTT
.,TRBD1,TRBV20-1,TRBJ1-4,18,CSARDPKDRGSTNEKLFF,TGCAGTGCTAGGGACCCCAAAGACAGGGGATCCACTAATGAAAAACTGTTTTTT
.,.,TRBV24-1,TRBJ2-1,15,CATSDLRAPAREQFF,TGTGCCACCAGTGATTTGAGAGCTCCCGCCCGGGAGCAGTTCTTC
.,.,TRBV6-5,TRBJ2-5,15,CASTRGGFGQETQYF,TGTGCCAGCACCCGAGGGGGGTTTGGTCAAGAGACCCAGTACTTC
.,TRBD1,TRBV5-1,TRBJ2-1,10,CASGDSIPVF,TGCGCCAGCGGGGACAGTATTCCGGTTTTC
.,.,TRBV12-3/TRBV12-4,TRBJ2-3,15,CASSLAGPQGDTQYF,TGTGCCAGCAGTCTCGCGGGACCCCAGGGAGATACGCAGTATTTT
.,.,TRBV29-1,TRBJ2-1,13,CSVRGATGNEQFF,TGCAGCGTTAGGGGAGCCACCGGAAATGAGCAGTTCTTC
.,.,TRBV6-1,TRBJ2-2,14,CASNDGGNTGELFF,TGTGCCAGCAACGACGGGGGGAACACCGGGGAGCTGTTTTTT
.,.,TRBV25-1,TRBJ1-4,14,CASKWGRSSEKLFF,TGTGCCAGCAAGTGGGGACGATCGAGTGAAAAACTGTTTTTT
.,.,TRBV27,TRBJ1-6,14,CASRGRGERSPLHF,TGTGCCAGCCGGGGAAGGGGGGAAAGATCACCCCTCCACTTT
once,.,TRBV19,TRBJ1-3,14,CASWDGLSGNTIYF,TGTGCCAGTTGGGACGGGCTCTCTGGAAACACCATATATTTT
.,.,TRBV3-1,TRBJ1-3,12,CASSSTANTIYF,TGTGCCAGCAGCTCGACAGCGAACACCATATATTTT
few,.,TRBV5-1,TRBJ1-1,14,CASSPRGANTEAFF,TGCGCCAGCAGTCCACGGGGGGCGAACACTGAAGCTTTCTTT
.,.,TRBV7-9,TRBJ1-1,16,CASSRPPGRENTEAFF,TGTGCCAGCAGCCGTCCCCCGGGACGGGAGAACACTGAAGCTTTCTTT
.,TRBD1,TRBV7-2,TRBJ2-5,14,CASSPWTGSETQYF,TGTGCCAGCAGCCCGTGGACAGGGTCGGAGACCCAGTACTTC
once,TRBD2,TRBV6-5,TRBJ2-7,16,CASSSPGLAGSDEQYF,TGTGCCAGCAGTTCTCCGGGACTAGCGGGAAGCGACGAGCAGTACTTC
.,TRBD1,TRBV7-2,TRBJ2-5,15,CASSGPGQGAETQYF,TGTGCCAGCAGCGGTCCGGGACAGGGGGCCGAGACCCAGTACTTC
.,.,TRBV30,TRBJ2-2,13,CAWRDYNTGELFF,TGTGCCTGGAGGGACTACAACACCGGGGAGCTGTTTTTT
.,TRBD1,TRBV6-1,TRBJ2-2,18,CASSEDSSRGRGTGELFF,TGTGCCAGCAGTGAAGACTCGTCGAGGGGGCGTGGGACCGGGGAGCTGTTTTTT
.,.,TRBV2,TRBJ1-2,14,CASSPRGGFYGYTF,TGTGCCAGCAGCCCTCGTGGGGGATTTTATGGCTACACCTTC
.,TRBD2,TRBV29-1,TRBJ2-7,14,CSAHSGTPGYEQYF,TGCAGCGCCCATAGCGGGACCCCAGGATACGAGCAGTACTTC
.,TRBD2,TRBV20-1,TRBJ2-7,14,CSARGTRGAYEQYF,TGCAGTGCTAGAGGGACTAGGGGTGCGTACGAGCAGTACTTC
.,.,TRBV11-2,TRBJ2-3,14,CASSQGLSTDTQYF,TGTGCCAGCAGCCAAGGGCTTAGCACAGATACGCAGTATTTT
.,.,TRBV18,TRBJ2-2,14,CASSPPTNTGELFF,TGTGCCAGCTCACCCCCCACGAACACCGGGGAGCTGTTTTTT
.,.,TRBV5-1,TRBJ2-1,14,CASSTAVSGYEQFF,TGCGCCAGCAGCACGGCCGTTAGCGGCTATGAGCAGTTCTTC
.,.,TRBV6-2/TRBV6-3,TRBJ1-1,14,CASSYSGGWTEAFF,TGTGCCAGCAGTTACTCTGGAGGCTGGACTGAAGCTTTCTTT